This TCR beta chain stems from a study of control samples from healthy donors and cancer patients (dated by TCRdb to about 2020). Via the germline V gene, CDR1 is SGHNT and CDR2 YENEEA. Trimming removed 0 bases from V and 8 bases from J, leaving 5 bases between the germline ends. From cysteine to phenylalanine, the CDR3 is 12 amino acids long. The sequence is cut down to CDR3 DNA, 36 bases in frame from base 1. Libraries were constructed by the immunoSEQ multiplex PCR assay. In its TCRdb copy, this immuneACCESS table keeps in-frame sequences only and misses some clones. Where compared with another copy, unresolved V genes explain less than half of these, and the others have no known cause. Recorded for this sample are 75,000 to 90,000 clones; around 86% of them occurred a single time. The top ten hold around 20% of the sample. As regards this clone: Its antigen is currently not known. Within one base of it there is no much larger clone, and no base qualities were kept.

Sample: blood. The sequence was obtained from a man aged 25-45 years in good health. Here the chain combines TRBV11-3 and TRBJ2-1, with the D segment identity uncertain. The DNA reads TGTGCCAGCAGCTTAGACGAAGATGAGCAGTTCTTC. The translation is CASSLDEDEQFF.